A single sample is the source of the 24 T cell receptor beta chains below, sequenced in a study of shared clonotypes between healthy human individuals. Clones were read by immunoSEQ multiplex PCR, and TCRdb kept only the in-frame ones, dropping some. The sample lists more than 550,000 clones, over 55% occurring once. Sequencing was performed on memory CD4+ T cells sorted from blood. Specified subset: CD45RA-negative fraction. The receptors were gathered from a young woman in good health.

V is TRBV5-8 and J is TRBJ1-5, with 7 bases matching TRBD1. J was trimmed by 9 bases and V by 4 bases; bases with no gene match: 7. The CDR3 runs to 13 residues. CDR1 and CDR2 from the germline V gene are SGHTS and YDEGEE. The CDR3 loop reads CASSPGQKRPQHF. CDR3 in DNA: TGTGCCAGCAGCCCGGGACAGAAGAGGCCCCAGCATTTT.

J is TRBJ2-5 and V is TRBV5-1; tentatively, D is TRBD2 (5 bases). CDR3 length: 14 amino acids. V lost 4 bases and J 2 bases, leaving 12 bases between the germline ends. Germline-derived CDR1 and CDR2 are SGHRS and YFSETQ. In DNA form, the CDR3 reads TGCGCCAGCAGCGCCGGGGAGCGGCAAGAGACCCAGTACTTC. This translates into CASSAGERQETQYF.

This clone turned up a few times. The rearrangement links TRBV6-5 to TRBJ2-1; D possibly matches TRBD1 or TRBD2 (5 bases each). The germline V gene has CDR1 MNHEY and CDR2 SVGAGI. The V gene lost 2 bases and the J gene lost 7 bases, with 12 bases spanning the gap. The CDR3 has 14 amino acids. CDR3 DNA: TGTGCCAGCAGTTACGATAGGGGACCGAATGAGCAGTTCTTC. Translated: CASSYDRGPNEQFF.

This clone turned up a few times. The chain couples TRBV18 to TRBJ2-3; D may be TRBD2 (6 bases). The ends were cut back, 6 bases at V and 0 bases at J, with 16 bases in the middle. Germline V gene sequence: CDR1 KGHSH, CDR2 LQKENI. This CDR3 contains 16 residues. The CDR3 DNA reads TGTGCCAGCTCGTATGGTAGCGGAGCTAGCACAGATACGCAGTATTTT. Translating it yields CASSYGSGASTDTQYF.

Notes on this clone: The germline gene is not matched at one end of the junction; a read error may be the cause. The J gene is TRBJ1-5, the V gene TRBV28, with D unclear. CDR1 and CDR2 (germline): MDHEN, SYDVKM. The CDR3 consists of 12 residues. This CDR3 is CASSFGTDKATF. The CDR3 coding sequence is TGTGCCAGCAGTTTTGGTACCGACAAGGCCACTTTT.

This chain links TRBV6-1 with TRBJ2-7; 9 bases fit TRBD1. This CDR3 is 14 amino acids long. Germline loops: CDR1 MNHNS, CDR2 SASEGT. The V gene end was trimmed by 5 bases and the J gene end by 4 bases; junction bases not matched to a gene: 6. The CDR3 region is CASSRPGQGYEQYF. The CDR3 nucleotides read TGTGCCAGCAGTCGGCCGGGACAGGGTTACGAGCAGTACTTC.

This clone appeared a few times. This CDR3 reads CASSEGKSTVPGELFF. The CDR3 DNA sequence: TGTGCCAGCAGTGAAGGGAAATCTACAGTTCCCGGGGAGCTGTTTTTT. This chain connects TRBV6-1 to TRBJ2-2; no firm D call. The length of the CDR3 is 16 residues. Trimming cost V 1 base and J 6 bases, with 15 bases left between them. The germline CDR1 and CDR2 sequences are MNHNS and SASEGT.

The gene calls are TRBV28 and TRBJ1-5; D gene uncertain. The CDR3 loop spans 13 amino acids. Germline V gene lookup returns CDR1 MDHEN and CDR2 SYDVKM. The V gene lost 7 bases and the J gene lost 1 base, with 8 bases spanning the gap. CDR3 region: CASIEGSNQPQHF. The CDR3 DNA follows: TGTGCCAGCATAGAGGGAAGCAATCAGCCCCAGCATTTT.

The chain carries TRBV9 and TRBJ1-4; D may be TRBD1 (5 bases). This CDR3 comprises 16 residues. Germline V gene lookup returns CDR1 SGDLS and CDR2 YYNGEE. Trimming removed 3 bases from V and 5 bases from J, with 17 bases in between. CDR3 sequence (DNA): TGTGCCAGCAGCGCATCATGGGCAGGGTCAAATGAAAAACTGTTTTTT. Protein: CASSASWAGSNEKLFF.

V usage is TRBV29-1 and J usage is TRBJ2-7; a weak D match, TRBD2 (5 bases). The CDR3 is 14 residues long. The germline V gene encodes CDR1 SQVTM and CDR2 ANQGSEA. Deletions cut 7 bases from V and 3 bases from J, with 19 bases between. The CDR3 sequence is CSAAVGRAGYEQYF. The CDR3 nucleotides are TGCAGCGCCGCGGTGGGTCGTGCGGGCTACGAGCAGTACTTC.

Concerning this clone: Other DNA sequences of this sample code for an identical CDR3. For the CDR3, the DNA is TGCAGCGTGCGGACAGGGGAAGAGACCCAGTACTTC. It specifies CSVRTGEETQYF. V gene TRBV29-1 combines with J gene TRBJ2-5; 9 nucleotides align to TRBD1. Germline-derived CDR1 and CDR2 are SQVTM and ANQGSEA. Losses at the gene ends were 6 bases for V and 3 bases for J; bases not matched to a gene: 2. The CDR3 runs 12 residues.

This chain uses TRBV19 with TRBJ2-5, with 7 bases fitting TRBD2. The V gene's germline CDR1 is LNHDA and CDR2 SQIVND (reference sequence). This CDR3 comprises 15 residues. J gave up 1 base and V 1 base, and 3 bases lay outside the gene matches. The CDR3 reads CASSIVASGQETQYF. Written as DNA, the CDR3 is TGTGCCAGTAGTATAGTTGCTAGCGGCCAAGAGACCCAGTACTTC.

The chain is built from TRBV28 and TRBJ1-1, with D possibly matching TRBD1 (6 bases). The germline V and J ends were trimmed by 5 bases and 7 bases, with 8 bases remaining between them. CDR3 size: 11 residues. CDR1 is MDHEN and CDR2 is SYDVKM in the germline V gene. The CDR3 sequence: CASSLTGEAFF. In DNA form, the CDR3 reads TGTGCCAGCAGTCTGACAGGTGAAGCTTTCTTT.

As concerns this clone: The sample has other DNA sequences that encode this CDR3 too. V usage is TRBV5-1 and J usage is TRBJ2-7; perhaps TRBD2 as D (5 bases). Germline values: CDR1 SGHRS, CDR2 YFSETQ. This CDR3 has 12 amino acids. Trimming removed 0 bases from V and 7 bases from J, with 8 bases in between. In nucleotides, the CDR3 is TGCGCCAGCAGCTTGGGACTACGGGAGCAGTACTTC. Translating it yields CASSLGLREQYF.

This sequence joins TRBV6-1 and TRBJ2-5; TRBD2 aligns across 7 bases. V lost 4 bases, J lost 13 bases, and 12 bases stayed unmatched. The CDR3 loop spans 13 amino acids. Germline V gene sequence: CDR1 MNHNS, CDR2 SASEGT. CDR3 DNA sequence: TGTGCCAGCAGTGCCCGACTAGCAGCGGGAATGTACTTC. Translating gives CASSARLAAGMYF.

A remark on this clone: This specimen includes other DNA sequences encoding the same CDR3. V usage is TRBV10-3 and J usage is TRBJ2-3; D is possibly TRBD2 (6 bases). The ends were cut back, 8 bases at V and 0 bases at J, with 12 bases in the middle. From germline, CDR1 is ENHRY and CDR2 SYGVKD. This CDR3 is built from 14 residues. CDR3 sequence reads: CAIGTSGSTDTQYF. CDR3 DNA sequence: TGTGCCATCGGCACAAGCGGGAGCACAGATACGCAGTATTTT.

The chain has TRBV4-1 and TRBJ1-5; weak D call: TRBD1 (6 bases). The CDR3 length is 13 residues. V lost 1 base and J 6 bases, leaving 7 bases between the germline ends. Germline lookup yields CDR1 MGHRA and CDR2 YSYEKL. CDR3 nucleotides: TGCGCCAGCAGCCAAGTACAGGGTCAGCCCCAGCATTTT. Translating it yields CASSQVQGQPQHF.

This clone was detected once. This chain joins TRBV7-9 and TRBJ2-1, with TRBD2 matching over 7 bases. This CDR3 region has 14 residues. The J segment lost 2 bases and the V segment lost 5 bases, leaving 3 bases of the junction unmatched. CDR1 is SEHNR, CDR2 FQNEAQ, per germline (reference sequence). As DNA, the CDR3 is TGTGCCAGCAGCCCCGGACTAGCCTACAATGAGCAGTTCTTC. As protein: CASSPGLAYNEQFF. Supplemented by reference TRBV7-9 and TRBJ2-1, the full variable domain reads DTGVSQNPRHKITKRGQNVTFRCDPISEHNRLYWYRQTLGQGPEFLTYFQNEAQLEKSRLLSDRFSAERPKGSFSTLEIQRTEQGDSAMYLCASSPGLAYNEQFFGPGTRLTVL.

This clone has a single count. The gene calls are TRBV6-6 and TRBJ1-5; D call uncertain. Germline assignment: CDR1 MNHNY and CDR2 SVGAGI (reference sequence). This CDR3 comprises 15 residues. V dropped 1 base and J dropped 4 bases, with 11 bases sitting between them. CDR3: CASSYYPTENQPQHF. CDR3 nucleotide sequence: TGTGCCAGCAGTTACTACCCTACAGAGAATCAGCCCCAGCATTTT.

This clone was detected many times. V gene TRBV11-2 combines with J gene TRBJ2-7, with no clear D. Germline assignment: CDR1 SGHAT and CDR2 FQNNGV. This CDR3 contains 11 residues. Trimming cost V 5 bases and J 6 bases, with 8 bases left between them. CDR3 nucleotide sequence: TGTGCCAGCAGCCCGCACTTCGAGCAGTACTTC. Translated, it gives CASSPHFEQYF.

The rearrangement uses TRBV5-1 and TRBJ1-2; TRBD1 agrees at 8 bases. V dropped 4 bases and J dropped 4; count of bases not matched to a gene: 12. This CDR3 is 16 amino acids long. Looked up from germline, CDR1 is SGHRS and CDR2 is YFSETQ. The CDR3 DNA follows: TGCGCCAGCAGCAGTTTCCCGGGACAGGCTCTCTATGGCTACACCTTC. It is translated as CASSSFPGQALYGYTF.

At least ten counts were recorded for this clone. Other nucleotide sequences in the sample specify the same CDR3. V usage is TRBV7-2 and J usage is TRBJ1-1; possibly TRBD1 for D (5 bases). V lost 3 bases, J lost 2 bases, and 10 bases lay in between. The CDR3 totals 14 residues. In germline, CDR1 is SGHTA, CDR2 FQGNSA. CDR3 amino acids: CASSLGGFNTEAFF. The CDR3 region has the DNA TGTGCCAGCAGCTTGGGGGGTTTCAACACTGAAGCTTTCTTT. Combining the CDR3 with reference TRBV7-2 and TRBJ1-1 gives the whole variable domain GAGVSQSPSNKVTEKGKDVELRCDPISGHTALYWYRQSLGQGLEFLIYFQGNSAPDKSGLPSDRFSAERTGGSVSTLTIQRTQQEDSAVYLCASSLGGFNTEAFFGQGTRLTVV.

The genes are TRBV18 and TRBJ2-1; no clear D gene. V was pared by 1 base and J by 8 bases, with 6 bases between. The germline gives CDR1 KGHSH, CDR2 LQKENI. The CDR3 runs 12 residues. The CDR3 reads CASSPQAYEQFF. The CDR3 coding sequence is TGTGCCAGCTCACCACAAGCATATGAGCAGTTCTTC.

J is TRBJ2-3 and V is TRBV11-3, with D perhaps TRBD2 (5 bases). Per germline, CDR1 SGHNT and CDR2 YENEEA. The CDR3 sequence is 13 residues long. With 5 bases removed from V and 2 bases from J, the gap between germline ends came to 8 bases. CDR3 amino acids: CASSQEDTDTQYF. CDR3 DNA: TGTGCCAGCAGCCAGGAGGACACAGATACGCAGTATTTT.